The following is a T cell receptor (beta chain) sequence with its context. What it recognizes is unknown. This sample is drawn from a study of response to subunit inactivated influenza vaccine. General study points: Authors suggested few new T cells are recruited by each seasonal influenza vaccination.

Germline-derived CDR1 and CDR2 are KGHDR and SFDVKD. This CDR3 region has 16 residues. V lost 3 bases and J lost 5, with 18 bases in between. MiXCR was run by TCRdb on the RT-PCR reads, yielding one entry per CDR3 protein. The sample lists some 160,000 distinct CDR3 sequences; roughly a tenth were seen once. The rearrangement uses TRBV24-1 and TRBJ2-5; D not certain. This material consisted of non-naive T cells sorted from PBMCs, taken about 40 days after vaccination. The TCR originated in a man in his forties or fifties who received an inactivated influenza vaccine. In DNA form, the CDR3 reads TGTGCCACCAGTGATCCCGGGCGTGGTAGCTACGAGACCCAGTACTTC. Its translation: CATSDPGRGSYETQYF.